Presented here are 28 T cell receptor beta chains from one specimen sequenced in a study of T cell responses to AZD1222 COVID-19 vaccine. The assay was immunoSEQ multiplex PCR, and TCRdb's table has in-frame clones only and misses some. The sample contains about 120,000 clones, about 90% of which appear only once. The sequenced sample was peripheral blood, obtained on day 0 of AZD1222 vaccination. Receptor source: an adult in good health.

The chain has TRBV29-1 and TRBJ1-2; a possible D gene is TRBD1 (5 bases). Germline CDR1 and CDR2: SQVTM and ANQGSEA. This CDR3 has 12 amino acids. Between the trimmed V and J ends, which lost 4 bases and 4 bases, there was a span of 10 bases. CDR3 sequence reads: CSVVRDSYGYTF. CDR3 coding DNA: TGCAGCGTTGTCCGAGACAGCTATGGCTACACCTTC.

The chain is built from TRBV19 and TRBJ1-1; 10 bases align to TRBD1. This CDR3 comprises 15 residues. After removal of 9 bases from V and 1 base from J, the junction contained 8 bases not matched to a gene. CDR1 and CDR2 (germline): LNHDA, SQIVND (reference sequence). CDR3 in DNA: TGTGCCAGCATAGACAGGGGGCGCGAGAACACTGAAGCTTTCTTT. Translating it yields CASIDRGRENTEAFF.

This clone was seen only once. The chain is built from TRBV18 and TRBJ1-3; 8 bases are a match to TRBD1. The CDR3 spans 15 residues. The junction had 5 bases not matched to a gene; V was cut back by 3 bases and J by 4 bases. CDR1 KGHSH and CDR2 LQKENI come from the germline V gene. In DNA, the CDR3 is TGTGCCAGCTCACCCAATGGACAGGGCGGAAACACCATATATTTT. Translating gives CASSPNGQGGNTIYF.

The J gene is TRBJ1-5, the V gene TRBV15; D is unclear. Germline V gene sequence: CDR1 LNHNV, CDR2 YYDKDF (reference sequence). The CDR3 runs 13 residues. Trimming took off 5 bases at V and 7 bases at J, with 12 bases between the two ends. The CDR3 reads CATSPLRKQPQHF. As DNA, the CDR3 is TGTGCCACCAGCCCCTTACGAAAGCAGCCCCAGCATTTT.

This chain's CDR3 is CASSLEPADYGYTF. CDR3 bases: TGCGCCAGCAGCTTGGAACCAGCCGATTATGGCTACACCTTC. The rearrangement links TRBV5-1 to TRBJ1-2; D remains unclear. Trimming took 0 bases from V and 5 from J, leaving 11 bases between them. The germline V gene encodes CDR1 SGHRS and CDR2 YFSETQ. CDR3 size: 14 residues. Together with reference TRBV5-1 and TRBJ1-2, the CDR3 gives the full variable domain: KAGVTQTPRYLIKTRGQQVTLSCSPISGHRSVSWYQQTPGQGLQFLFEYFSETQRNKGNFPGRFSGRQFSNSRSEMNVSTLELGDSALYLCASSLEPADYGYTFGSGTRLTVV.

The V call is TRBV10-2, the J call TRBJ1-5; a possible D gene is TRBD1 (5 bases). This CDR3 is 14 amino acids long. The germline CDR1 and CDR2 sequences are WSHSY and SAAADI. The V and J ends lost 8 bases and 0 bases respectively, with 11 bases between them. The CDR3 reads CASGDGLSNQPQHF. CDR3 DNA: TGCGCCAGCGGGGACGGGCTTAGCAATCAGCCCCAGCATTTT.

The chain employs TRBV6-5 and TRBJ1-2; D may be TRBD1 (5 bases). The germline V gene has CDR1 MNHEY and CDR2 SVGAGI. This CDR3 spans 12 amino acids. Trimming removed 7 bases from V and 4 bases from J, with 10 bases in between. DNA of the CDR3: TGTGCCAGCACAGGGCCCACCTATGGCTACACCTTC. Translation: CASTGPTYGYTF.

J is TRBJ1-1 and V is TRBV7-9, with 10 bases matching TRBD1. The CDR3 has 16 residues. V shed 5 bases, J shed 1 base, and the junction held 7 bases outside the gene matches. Germline V gene lookup returns CDR1 SEHNR and CDR2 FQNEAQ (reference sequence). The CDR3 loop reads CASSHPTGGANTEAFF. In DNA, the CDR3 is TGTGCCAGCAGCCACCCGACAGGGGGCGCGAACACTGAAGCTTTCTTT.

The chain has TRBV3-1 (or the pseudogene TRBV3-2) and TRBJ2-2, with TRBD2 matching 14 bases. V gave up 1 base and J gave up 6 bases; unmatched junction bases: 4. Germline V gives CDR1 LGHDT, CDR2 YNNKEL (reference sequence). The CDR3 spans 17 residues. CDR3 protein: CASSQGGLAGGAGELFF. The CDR3 region has the DNA TGTGCCAGCAGCCAAGGAGGACTAGCGGGAGGCGCCGGGGAGCTGTTTTTT.

The V and J genes are TRBV9 and TRBJ2-7; 8 bases agree with TRBD1. Germline CDR1 and CDR2: SGDLS and YYNGEE. Trimming removed 4 bases from V and 3 bases from J; junction bases left unmatched: 6. CDR3 length equals 14 residues. The DNA for the CDR3 is TGTGCCAGCAGCCCACAGACAGGGGACTACGAGCAGTACTTC. Its translation is CASSPQTGDYEQYF.

This clone has a single count. The chain combines TRBV18 with TRBJ1-1; the D is unclear. Trimming removed 1 base from V and 7 bases from J, with 10 bases in between. In germline, CDR1 is KGHSH, CDR2 LQKENI. CDR3 size: 13 residues. DNA for the CDR3: TGTGCCAGCTCACCACAGGTACAGAATGAAGCTTTCTTT. It specifies CASSPQVQNEAFF.

The chain links TRBV18 to TRBJ2-3; 7 bases fit TRBD1. With 3 bases clipped from V and 2 bases from J, the junction kept 5 bases outside the gene matches. This CDR3 has 15 amino acids. From germline, CDR1 is KGHSH and CDR2 LQKENI. The chain's CDR3 is CASSPRDRITDTQYF. The CDR3 DNA is TGTGCCAGCTCACCTCGGGACAGAATCACAGATACGCAGTATTTT.

CDR3 protein: CASSPSNARYEQYF. The CDR3 DNA follows: TGTGCCAGCAGCCCCTCGAATGCTCGATACGAGCAGTACTTC. V gene TRBV13 combines with J gene TRBJ2-7; D call uncertain. This CDR3 has 14 amino acids. Germline values: CDR1 PRHDT, CDR2 FYEKMQ (reference sequence). V lost 5 bases, J lost 4 bases, and 15 bases lay in between.

The V and J genes are TRBV10-1 and TRBJ2-5, with TRBD1 matching over 10 bases. The CDR3 is 13 amino acids. Germline CDR1 reads WNHNN; CDR2 reads SYGVQD (reference sequence). The V gene end was trimmed by 8 bases and the J gene end by 4 bases; junction bases not matched to a gene: 4. The CDR3 DNA reads as TGCGCCAGCTCGACAGGGGGCGGAGAGACCCAGTACTTC. Protein: CASSTGGGETQYF.

The chain joins TRBV11-2 to TRBJ2-7, with D perhaps matching TRBD1 (6 bases). This CDR3 region has 14 residues. Trimming cost V 5 bases and J 3 bases, with 14 bases left between them. Germline values: CDR1 SGHAT, CDR2 FQNNGV. The chain's CDR3 is CASSASGQNYEQYF. CDR3 nucleotides: TGTGCCAGCAGCGCCTCGGGACAAAACTACGAGCAGTACTTC. Combining the CDR3 with reference TRBV11-2 and TRBJ2-7 gives the whole variable domain EAGVAQSPRYKIIEKRQSVAFWCNPISGHATLYWYQQILGQGPKLLIQFQNNGVVDDSQLPKDRFSAERLKGVDSTLKIQPAKLEDSAVYLCASSASGQNYEQYFGPGTRLTVT.

The chain has TRBV13 and TRBJ1-4; maybe TRBD1 (5 bases). Germline CDR1 is PRHDT and CDR2 is FYEKMQ (reference sequence). The germline V and J ends were trimmed by 0 bases and 8 bases, with 7 bases remaining between them. CDR3 length: 13 amino acids. The CDR3 coding sequence is TGTGCCAGCAGCTTAGGTCAGGGCGAAAAACTGTTTTTT. Its translation: CASSLGQGEKLFF. The entire variable domain, with the rest obtained from reference TRBV13 and TRBJ1-4, is as follows: AAGVIQSPRHLIKEKRETATLKCYPIPRHDTVYWYQQGPGQDPQFLISFYEKMQSDKGSIPDRFSAQQFSDYHSELNMSSLELGDSALYFCASSLGQGEKLFFGSGTQLSVL.

The rearrangement uses TRBV19 and TRBJ1-5, with D maybe TRBD1 (6 bases). The CDR3 is 14 residues long. Germline values: CDR1 LNHDA, CDR2 SQIVND (reference sequence). Trimming took 6 bases from V and 7 from J, leaving 16 bases between them. The CDR3 DNA follows: TGTGCCAGTAGACCGACAGGATACGGACAGCCCCAGCATTTT. It translates to CASRPTGYGQPQHF.

This sequence joins TRBV5-1 and TRBJ1-1, with D perhaps TRBD1 (6 bases). Germline loops: CDR1 SGHRS, CDR2 YFSETQ. With 0 bases removed from V and 2 bases from J, the gap between germline ends came to 11 bases. The CDR3 contains 15 residues. This CDR3 is CASSLVQQGNTEAFF. CDR3 in DNA: TGCGCCAGCAGCTTGGTCCAACAGGGTAACACTGAAGCTTTCTTT.

The CDR3 protein is CSVEVNTEAFF. In nucleotides, the CDR3 is TGCAGCGTTGAGGTGAACACTGAAGCTTTCTTT. The chain is built from TRBV29-1 and TRBJ1-1; D is unresolved. Trimming removed 3 bases from V and 0 bases from J, with 2 bases in between. CDR1 is SQVTM, CDR2 ANQGSEA, per germline. The CDR3 runs to 11 residues.

The chain has TRBV5-6 and TRBJ1-6; D unresolved. Germline CDR1 SGHDT, CDR2 YYEEEE. V lost 2 bases to trimming and J lost 2 bases, with 11 bases between them. CDR3 length: 16 residues. The chain's CDR3 is CASSLKPETYNSPLHF. CDR3 nucleotide sequence: TGTGCCAGCAGCTTAAAACCCGAAACCTATAATTCACCCCTCCACTTT.

The gene calls are TRBV13 and TRBJ1-4, with D possibly being TRBD1 (5 bases). The germline V gene encodes CDR1 PRHDT and CDR2 FYEKMQ (reference sequence). Trimming cost V 5 bases and J 0 bases, with 7 bases left between them. The CDR3 totals 14 residues. The DNA for the CDR3 is TGTGCCAGCAGCGACAGAGCAACTAATGAAAAACTGTTTTTT. This translates into CASSDRATNEKLFF.

The gene calls are TRBV10-3 and TRBJ1-2; weak D call: TRBD1 (6 bases). The germline V gene has CDR1 ENHRY and CDR2 SYGVKD. The CDR3 loop spans 12 amino acids. With 3 bases removed from V and 6 bases from J, the gap between germline ends came to 8 bases. CDR3 nucleotide sequence: TGTGCCATCAGTGACAGGGGCCATGGCTACACCTTC. Translation: CAISDRGHGYTF.

The chain has TRBV30 and TRBJ2-4; D is uncertain. V lost 1 base and J lost 0, with 16 bases in between. CDR1 and CDR2 from the germline V gene are GTSNPN and SVGIG (reference sequence). CDR3 length equals 17 residues. The CDR3 reads CAWSAPRSPLAKNIQYF. CDR3 nucleotides: TGTGCCTGGAGTGCTCCCAGGTCTCCTCTAGCCAAAAACATTCAGTACTTC.

The sample holds one count of this clone. This chain uses TRBV4-2 with TRBJ2-3; TRBD2 is a possible D gene (7 bases). V was pared by 1 base and J by 3 bases, with 17 bases between. CDR3 length: 17 residues. Germline loops: CDR1 LGHNA, CDR2 YNFKEQ. CDR3 residues: CASSQVGGRGITDTQYF. DNA of the CDR3: TGTGCCAGCAGCCAAGTGGGTGGGAGGGGGATAACAGATACGCAGTATTTT.

This rearrangement joins TRBV30 to TRBJ1-5; TRBD1 is a possible D gene (5 bases). The CDR3 contains 15 residues. CDR1 and CDR2 from the germline V gene are GTSNPN and SVGIG (reference sequence). V was pared by 3 bases and J by 0 bases, with 12 bases between. The CDR3 protein is CAWSPAGYSNQPQHF. The DNA of the CDR3 is TGTGCCTGGAGCCCAGCAGGGTATAGCAATCAGCCCCAGCATTTT.

The chain combines TRBV9 with TRBJ1-1; D unresolved. The V gene lost 0 bases and the J gene lost 4 bases, with 7 bases spanning the gap. This CDR3 region has 13 residues. The germline V gene encodes CDR1 SGDLS and CDR2 YYNGEE. CDR3 amino acids: CASSVDSGTEAFF. The CDR3 region has the DNA TGTGCCAGCAGCGTAGATTCGGGCACTGAAGCTTTCTTT.

In its sample, this clone was seen once. This chain links TRBV5-1 with TRBJ1-1; D call uncertain. The CDR3 totals 15 residues. V was shortened by 3 bases and J by 1 base, with 13 bases between the two germline ends. Germline values: CDR1 SGHRS, CDR2 YFSETQ. CDR3: CASSSRDGRNTEAFF. The CDR3 DNA follows: TGCGCCAGCAGCTCACGAGACGGTAGGAACACTGAAGCTTTCTTT.

The rearrangement joins TRBV11-2 to TRBJ1-1, with D unresolved. The CDR3 loop spans 13 amino acids. Deletions cut 2 bases from V and 0 bases from J, with 4 bases between. CDR1 is SGHAT, CDR2 FQNNGV, per germline. CDR3 bases: TGTGCCAGCAGCTTAAATTTGAACACTGAAGCTTTCTTT. Amino acid sequence: CASSLNLNTEAFF.